The 13 T cell receptor beta chains given below trace back to one sample, sequenced in a study of circulating CD8 cells and anti-PD-1 response in melanoma. Sorting of live CD3+CD8+TCRalphabeta+ cells by PD-1 and/or TIGIT gave four subsets. The QIAseq Immune Repertoire TCR panel built the libraries from about 16 ng of total RNA. TCRdb called the reads again in MiXCR, with one record for every CDR3 protein. The sample lists a few thousand distinct CDR3 sequences, 6% to 7.5% seen once, with 8.1% in the top ten. Sequencing was performed on CD8+ T cells from PBMCs, taken at baseline or after one month of anti-PD-1 therapy (not recorded which). These receptors were collected from a human donor with melanoma.

This clonotype is categorized as medium-sized. V is TRBV29-1 and J is TRBJ2-1; 8 bases fit TRBD1. Germline lookup yields CDR1 SQVTM and CDR2 ANQGSEA. The CDR3 length is 12 residues. V trimming: 5 bases; J trimming: 9 bases; junction bases outside the gene matches: 6. DNA for the CDR3: TGCAGCGTTTTCCGGACAGGGCGTGAGCAGTTCTTC. The encoded protein is CSVFRTGREQFF.

Relative to its sample, this clonotype is medium-sized. J is TRBJ2-3 and V is TRBV28; TRBD2 agrees at 10 bases. This CDR3 is 14 amino acids long. CDR1 and CDR2 (germline): MDHEN, SYDVKM. V lost 2 bases to trimming and J lost 8 bases; unmatched junction nucleotides: 4. DNA for the CDR3: TGTGCCAGCAGTTTAGAAGTAGCGGGGGGTACGCAGTATTTT. Its protein is CASSLEVAGGTQYF.

By share, this clonotype ranks as medium-sized (0.01 to 0.1%). The chain employs TRBV19 and TRBJ2-1, with a possible D match to TRBD2 (6 bases). V lost 7 bases and J lost 6, with 16 bases in between. This CDR3 comprises 14 residues. Germline CDR1 is LNHDA and CDR2 is SQIVND (reference sequence). The CDR3 DNA is TGTGCCAGTAATAACGGGAGCAGGTCCAATGAGCAGTTCTTC. Protein product: CASNNGSRSNEQFF.

Within the sample, this clonotype is medium-sized. V and J are TRBV12-3 or TRBV12-4 and TRBJ2-7; D remains unclear. The CDR3 totals 11 residues. Trimming left V 2 bases short and J 4 bases short, with 3 bases between. CDR3 residues: CASSLKYEQYF. The CDR3 DNA sequence: TGTGCCAGCAGTTTAAAGTACGAGCAGTACTTC.

By its share, this clonotype is medium-sized (0.01 to 0.1%). The V and J genes are TRBV29-1 and TRBJ1-1; no reliable D call. The CDR3 runs 11 residues. Trimming took 5 bases from V and 2 from J, leaving 6 bases between them. Per germline, CDR1 SQVTM and CDR2 ANQGSEA. The CDR3: CSVTINTEAFF. In DNA form, the CDR3 reads TGCAGCGTTACTATTAACACTGAAGCTTTCTTT.

By frequency in the sample, this clonotype is medium-sized (0.01 to 0.1%). This chain uses TRBV2 with TRBJ2-1; the D is unclear. Germline lookup yields CDR1 SNHLY and CDR2 FYNNEI. The CDR3 is made up of 11 amino acids. Trimming cost V 6 bases and J 6 bases, with 6 bases left between them. The CDR3 sequence is CASSLGNEQFF. The CDR3 nucleotides read TGTGCCAGCAGCCTAGGCAATGAGCAGTTCTTC.

This clonotype is classed as medium-sized. V is TRBV12-3 or TRBV12-4 and J is TRBJ1-5; D unresolved. V was clipped by 4 bases and J by 2 bases, with 9 bases between them. This CDR3 region has 14 residues. The DNA of the CDR3 is TGTGCCAGCAGTTACTCCTTGGGCAATCAGCCCCAGCATTTT. Its protein is CASSYSLGNQPQHF.

This clonotype has a handful of counts. This sequence joins TRBV24-1 and TRBJ2-1, with D hard to call. The germline V gene encodes CDR1 KGHDR and CDR2 SFDVKD. There are 13 residues in the CDR3. The V and J ends lost 4 bases and 3 bases respectively, with 6 bases between them. CDR3 loop: CATSEAGYNEQFF. For the CDR3, the DNA is TGTGCCACCAGTGAGGCAGGCTACAATGAGCAGTTCTTC.

This clonotype rates as medium-sized (0.01 to 0.1%). V usage is TRBV28 and J usage is TRBJ2-7; 9 bases map to TRBD2. V was pared by 5 bases and J by 3 bases, with 8 bases of the junction left unmatched. The CDR3 has 15 residues. The germline V gene encodes CDR1 MDHEN and CDR2 SYDVKM. CDR3 region: CASSQTSGKDYEQYF. In nucleotides, the CDR3 is TGTGCCAGCAGTCAGACTAGCGGCAAAGACTACGAGCAGTACTTC.

This clonotype is labeled medium-sized. The V and J genes are TRBV7-3 and TRBJ2-7, with 7 bases matching TRBD2. The CDR3 is 15 residues long. V shed 1 base, J shed 4 bases, and the junction held 7 bases outside the gene matches. Per the germline V gene, CDR1 is SGHTA and CDR2 is FQGTGA. The chain's CDR3 is CASSLSAGVAYEQYF. As DNA, the CDR3 is TGTGCCAGCAGCTTAAGTGCGGGAGTGGCGTACGAGCAGTACTTC.

Judged by abundance, this clonotype is medium-sized. The V gene is TRBV27, the J gene TRBJ1-1; D unclear. CDR1 and CDR2 from the germline V gene are MNHEY and SMNVEV (reference sequence). The CDR3 contains 13 residues. V lost 3 bases and J 4 bases, leaving 9 bases between the germline ends. The CDR3 nucleotides are TGTGCCAGCAGTTTCGGTAGGGTCACTGAAGCTTTCTTT. Translated: CASSFGRVTEAFF.

This clonotype qualifies as large. The chain links TRBV27 to TRBJ1-2; TRBD1 aligns across 9 bases. The CDR3 runs to 14 residues. The V and J ends lost 1 base and 6 bases, in that order; junction bases with no gene match: 3. Germline-derived CDR1 and CDR2 are MNHEY and SMNVEV (reference sequence). The CDR3 DNA reads TGTGCCAGCAGTTTATATGGGACAGGGAATGGCTACACCTTC. Translating gives CASSLYGTGNGYTF.

This clonotype is medium-sized in the sample. V and J are TRBV7-9 and TRBJ1-1; 7 bases match TRBD1. With V trimmed by 1 base and J by 7 bases, 3 bases remained unmatched. The CDR3 covers 13 residues. Per the germline V gene, CDR1 is SEHNR and CDR2 is FQNEAQ (reference sequence). The CDR3 coding sequence is TGTGCCAGCAGCTTAGTTGGGACAGTTGAAGCTTTCTTT. Its protein product is CASSLVGTVEAFF.